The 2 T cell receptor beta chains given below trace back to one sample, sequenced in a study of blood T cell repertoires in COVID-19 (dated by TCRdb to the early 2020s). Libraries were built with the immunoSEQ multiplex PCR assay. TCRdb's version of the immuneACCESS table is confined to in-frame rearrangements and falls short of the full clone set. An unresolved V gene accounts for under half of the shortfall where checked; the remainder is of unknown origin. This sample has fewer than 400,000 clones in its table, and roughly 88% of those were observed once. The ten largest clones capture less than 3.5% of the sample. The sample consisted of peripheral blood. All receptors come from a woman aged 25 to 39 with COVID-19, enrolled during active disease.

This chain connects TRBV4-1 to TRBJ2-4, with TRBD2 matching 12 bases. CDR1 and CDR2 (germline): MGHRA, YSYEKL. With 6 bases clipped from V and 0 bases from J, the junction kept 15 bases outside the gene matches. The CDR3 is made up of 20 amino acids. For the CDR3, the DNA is TGCGCCAGCAGACCCACTAGCGGGAGGACCACTGAACTAGCCAAAAACATTCAGTACTTC. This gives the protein CASRPTSGRTTELAKNIQYF.

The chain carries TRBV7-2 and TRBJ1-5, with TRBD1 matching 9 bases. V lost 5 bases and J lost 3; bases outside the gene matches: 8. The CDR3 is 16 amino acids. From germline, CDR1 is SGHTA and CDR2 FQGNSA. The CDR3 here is CASSRPGQGINQPQHF. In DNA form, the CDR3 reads TGTGCCAGCAGCCGCCCTGGACAGGGGATCAATCAGCCCCAGCATTTT. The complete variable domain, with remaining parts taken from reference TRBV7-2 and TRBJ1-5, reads GAGVSQSPSNKVTEKGKDVELRCDPISGHTALYWYRQSLGQGLEFLIYFQGNSAPDKSGLPSDRFSAERTGGSVSTLTIQRTQQEDSAVYLCASSRPGQGINQPQHFGDGTRLSIL.